This T cell receptor beta chain was profiled in a study of shared clonotypes between healthy human individuals (dated by TCRdb to about 2020). Background on the whole study: The cohort included a few men and two women between 18 and 49 years of age. For each donor, CD4 naive and CD4 memory were each run on three plates, CD8 naive on two plates, and CD8 memory on one plate. To estimate repertoire size and how much clonotypes are shared between individuals, the study performed deep sequencing of blood TCR repertoires from about 5 healthy adults. To increase sequencing depth and limit assay-specific biases, TCR repertoire library preparation and sequencing were carried out by different laboratories using diverse techniques. Each donor's leukapheresis produced roughly between roughly 0.94 and 9.5 billion PBMCs.

General study outcomes and caveats: The small number of donors limited the genetic and exposure-history diversity represented. Incomplete sequencing was indicated by rarefaction of sorted-subset datasets, despite the large sequencing depth. Pairwise subsampling indicated that sequencing depth was expected to affect the degree of clonotype sharing among donors. Naive subsets generally had larger estimated clonotype richness than memory subsets. Compared with non-shared clonotypes, the clonotypes found in all four sorted-subset donors had higher generation probabilities. About 4.5% of naive CD4, 3% to 4% of naive CD8, approximately 2% of memory CD4, and approximately 0.4% of memory CD8 clonotypes were shared across several donors. Sampling was restricted to blood, and TCR repertoires in tissue are likely to differ from TCR repertoires in blood.

As concerns this clone: It has no known antigen specificity. No base qualities exist here, and no much larger clone lies one base off it.

Using the deep immunoSEQ assay, multiplex PCR amplified TCR CDR3 regions from genomic DNA. Extracted genomic DNA from each cell subset was distributed evenly across all wells of several immunoSEQ 96-well plates, and each plate was treated as a replicate. Each replicate PCR for sorted subsets received around 200 ng genomic DNA, equal to about 30,000 T cell genomes. Purified libraries were quantified with a Qubit 3.0 fluorometer, sized on a Bioanalyzer 2100, and re-quantified with the KAPA Library Quantification kit. A separate single-read 150-cycle Illumina NextSeq 550 flow cell was used to sequence each immunoSEQ 96-well plate. In the original analysis: Because the immunoSEQ output included only junctional sequences and no quality scores, the filtering could not be the same as the filtering used for full-length reads. Sequences were annotated with PyIR, a Python wrapper for IgBLAST v1.9, using IMGT germline references to assign V/J genes and CDR3. Reads were filtered out if the reads had weak V/J assignments (E-value above 1e-6), no CDR3, stop codons, out-of-frame junctions, or ambiguous translated residues. A V3J clonotype was defined by an identical inferred V gene, J gene, and CDR3 amino acid sequence. Percentage overlap between repertoires was calculated by dividing the number of shared unique clonotypes by the size of the smaller repertoire. Three approaches were used to assess repertoire richness: RTK rarefaction, the Chao1 estimator, and Recon v2.1 estimates of unobserved clonotypes. For all TCRbeta clonotypes obtained by the gDNA method from four donors, generation probabilities were computed with OLGA. This is the immuneACCESS table as TCRdb keeps it, with only in-frame sequences that have V and J called. A part of the clones is gone; compared with another copy, unresolved V genes explain less than half, and the rest is unexplained. Clone size and the V and J calls come from that table; the DNA yielded D and trimming. This sample has approximately 2.1 million clones in its table, and more than 85% of those were observed once. The ten largest clones capture 0.35% to 0.5% of the sample.

Trimming accounts for 1 base at V and 2 bases at J, while the number of junction bases matched to no gene is 2. CDR1 and CDR2 are drawn from the germline V gene: MGHRA, YSYEKL. Reading from cysteine to phenylalanine, the CDR3 counts 16 amino acids. CDR3 DNA only is kept here, 48 bases in frame from base 1. Donors were healthy HIV-negative adults with no recently reported acute infections or vaccinations. All donors were Caucasian adults living in Nashville, Tennessee, USA. CD4+ T cells were enriched through magnetic negative selection, after which naive cells were positively selected on CD45RA and the remaining negative fraction served as the memory subset. After blood collection by leukapheresis, PBMCs were isolated using Ficoll-Histopaque density gradient centrifugation and then cryopreserved in the vapor phase of liquid nitrogen. Analytical flow cytometry was used to check the purity and quantity of every magnetically sorted T cell population. Each sorted fraction had its genomic DNA isolated and then quantified by UV absorbance on a Nanodrop 2000c.

The sample comprised naive CD4+ T cells from PBMCs. Reading the label with the study, this specimen's cell subset or site is: CD45RA+ positively selected. The rearranged segments are TRBV4-1 and TRBJ1-3; 10 bases in the junction line up with TRBD1. The clonotype originates from a young man in good health. Some clones in this sample may be carry-over from other donors' samples. The encoded CDR3 is CASSQGQGATGNTIYF. The sequenced DNA is TGCGCCAGCAGCCAAGGACAGGGGGCGACTGGAAACACCATATATTTT.